This TCR beta chain was sequenced during a study of blood T cells in healthy people across ages. The study recruited healthy Caucasian donors from Russia who were aged about 6 to 90. This clonotype has only a few counts. The antigen remains undetermined. Study observations and caveats: Per million T cells, the diversity of TCR beta decreased roughly linearly as age advanced.

This CDR3 has 17 amino acids. Germline assignment: CDR1 SEHNR and CDR2 FQNEAQ (reference sequence). V dropped 2 bases and J dropped 0 bases, with 14 bases sitting between them. The authors ran a second PCR of about 7 to 12 cycles using a sample-barcoded 5' primer and a J-beta primer mix. Via MiXCR, TCRdb re-called the 5' RACE reads, giving one row per CDR3 protein. The table shows some 890,000 distinct CDR3 sequences, with 25% to 30% occurring only once. This sample was shared with a second study, whose subject was T cells of mothers and their children. According to that study: Mothers yielded over 9.5 million CDR3 reads, children 2.5 million to 3 million each.

This TCR came from a woman aged 40 to 50 in good health. Sequenced input: blood. V gene TRBV7-9 combines with J gene TRBJ2-1; D perhaps matches TRBD2 (5 bases). The CDR3 reads CASSLTREPSSYNEQFF. The DNA of the CDR3 is TGTGCCAGCAGCTTAACGAGGGAACCGAGCTCCTACAATGAGCAGTTCTTC.